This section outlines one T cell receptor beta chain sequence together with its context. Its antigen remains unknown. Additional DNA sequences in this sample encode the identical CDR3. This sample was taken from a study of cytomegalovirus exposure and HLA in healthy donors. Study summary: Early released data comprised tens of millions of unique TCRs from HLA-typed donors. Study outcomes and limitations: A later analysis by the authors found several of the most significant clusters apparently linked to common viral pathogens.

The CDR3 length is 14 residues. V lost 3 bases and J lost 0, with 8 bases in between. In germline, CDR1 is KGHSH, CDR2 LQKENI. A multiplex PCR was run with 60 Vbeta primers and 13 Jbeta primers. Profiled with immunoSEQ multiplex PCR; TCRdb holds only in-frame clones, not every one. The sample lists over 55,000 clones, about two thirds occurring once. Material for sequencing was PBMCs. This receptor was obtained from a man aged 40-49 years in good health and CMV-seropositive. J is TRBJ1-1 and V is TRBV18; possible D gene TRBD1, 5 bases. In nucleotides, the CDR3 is TGTGCCAGCTCACCGGACATCATGAACACTGAAGCTTTCTTT. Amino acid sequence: CASSPDIMNTEAFF.